The TCR beta chain under discussion was sequenced for a study of shared clonotypes between healthy human individuals. Method: immunoSEQ multiplex PCR; TCRdb's copy keeps in-frame clones and lacks some. The data contain 650,000 to 800,000 clones, over 55% of them singletons. Naive CD4+ cells were CD45RA-selected; the remaining cells were memory. Germline CDR1 is MDHEN and CDR2 is SYDVKM. The CDR3 has 15 amino acids. Trimming left V 1 base short and J 9 bases short, with 16 bases between. Sequenced: memory CD4+ T cells sorted from blood. Subset defined: CD45RA-negative fraction. The receptor comes from a woman between 25 and 40 years old in good health. V is TRBV28 and J is TRBJ2-1; a weak D match, TRBD2 (6 bases). CDR3 in amino acids: CASSLLLAVPPEQFF. The CDR3 DNA follows: TGTGCCAGCAGTTTATTACTAGCCGTCCCCCCTGAGCAGTTCTTC.